This T cell receptor beta chain stems from a study of T cells in Graves' hyperthyroidism and ophthalmopathy (dated by TCRdb to 2018 to 2020). A note on the overall study: Peripheral blood samples were taken at the time of initial diagnosis, prior to any treatment. TCR V-J signatures able to tell the groups apart were searched for in a discovery cohort of approximately 95 patients, of whom around 43 had Graves' ophthalmopathy and more than 55 had stable Graves' hyperthyroidism. Prospective prediction of ophthalmopathy was tested in an independent validation cohort consisting of 18 to 20 hyperthyroidism patients and 17 patients who later progressed to ophthalmopathy. The roughly 91 discovery patients were randomly divided into training and test sets at a 7:3 ratio. Thyroid tissue and blood T-cell repertoires from six Graves' hyperthyroidism patients were also compared in the study. After sampling, hyperthyroidism patients received methimazole starting at 30 mg daily, and ophthalmopathy patients received high-dose intravenous methylprednisolone. The paper reports TCR Vbeta CDR3 sequencing of approximately 140 peripheral blood samples: 40 to 45 ophthalmopathy, over 70 hyperthyroidism and approximately 17 progressor patients. Study-wide findings and limitations: In cross-validation, a model built on a 13 V-J signature told ophthalmopathy apart from stable hyperthyroidism with under 90% sensitivity and roughly 82% specificity, and in testing the same model reached 80%/75%. In validation, the model predicted progression to ophthalmopathy with just under 71% sensitivity and 72% to 85% specificity, a median of approximately 6.7 months before onset. Blood samples also contained most of the expanded thyroid clonotypes (frequency above 0.001), which suggests that blood repertoires may reflect thyroid immune responses. Sample size was not statistically predetermined, and blinding of investigators to group allocation was not performed.

The TCR beta CDR3 regions were amplified from the RNA transcripts. For the first round of RT-PCR on the TCR CDR3, the HTBI primer set was used together with the Qiagen OneStep RT-PCR kit. A second multiplex PCR round built the libraries, followed by size selection and purification. Sequencing of the libraries was done on an Illumina HiSeq2000 using paired-end 100 bp reads. From the authors' description of their analysis: SOAPnuke was used to process the raw data, with reads discarded if the reads contained adapters or uncalled bases, had a mean Phred below 15, or lacked an exact constant-primer or identifier match. COPE v1.2.5 was used to merge high-quality paired reads, and clonotypes were defined as unique nucleotide sequences. Clonotypes were aligned to IMGT TRBV, TRBD and TRBJ reference segments using MiTCR v1.1. Analysis was restricted to V-J combinations with a frequency above 0.0001, which covered roughly 99% of repertoires. A TCS score was defined as the ratio of F50 (clonal expansion) to E x V (chaos), with BLOSUM62-based TCRdist applied between CDR3 peptides within each V-J. Welch's t-statistics and random forest reduced 500 to 650 V-J features to 13, which were used in a naive Bayes classifier (R e1071). TCRdb reran the public reads through fastp at Q25 and MiXCR, keeping productive beta chains. Records with the same CDR3 protein are collapsed into one entry carrying the most frequent genes and DNA. Here the V and J calls rest on TCRdb's processing, not on the authors' analysis. The sample contains around 340,000 distinct CDR3 sequences, roughly 18% of them found a single time. In total, the top ten clones hold 49% of the sample.

From the cysteine up to the phenylalanine, the CDR3 has a length of 17 residues. The entry retains the CDR3 DNA only, 51 bases that are in frame from base 1. The germline V gene specifies SGHRS as CDR1 and YFSETQ as CDR2. Trimming takes 3 bases from V and 0 bases from J, and the germline ends sit 18 bases apart. Graves' hyperthyroidism was defined as stable when no progression to ophthalmopathy occurred over 18 months of follow-up. The hyperthyroidism patients were between 18 and 65 years old and newly diagnosed, with a disease duration of less than 2 months. The study excluded patients with uncontrolled infections, other autoimmune diseases, pregnancy or lactation. Diagnoses were based on clinical symptoms, serum thyroxine and TRAb, thyroid ultrasound and orbital computed tomography. Ficoll-Paque density gradient centrifugation was used to isolate PBMCs from about 10 ml of fresh peripheral blood. Total RNA was extracted using Trizol reagent, and RNA quality was assessed on an Agilent 2100 Bioanalyzer.

About this clonotype itself: No antigen is known for it. Nothing much larger sits one base from this clone, and base qualities are not available.

The V gene is TRBV5-1 and the J gene is TRBJ1-2; TRBD1 is perhaps the D gene, given 5 matching bases. The sequence derives from a woman in her 50s with Graves' hyperthyroidism. The specimen was blood. The nucleotide sequence is TGCGCCAGCAGCTCGGATATGGGGGGTGAAGCTAACTATGGCTACACCTTC. This yields the protein CASSSDMGGEANYGYTF.